Listed below are T cell receptor beta chains from one sample, sequenced in a study of T cells in Graves' hyperthyroidism and ophthalmopathy. TCRdb reanalysed the multiplex PCR reads using MiXCR and keeps one entry per CDR3 protein. This sample carries some 300,000 distinct CDR3 sequences, around 17% of them seen once, and the ten largest clones take 33%. Sequenced: blood. The receptors come from a young man with Graves' hyperthyroidism. The CDR3 runs from the conserved cysteine through the conserved F or W. The D gene is left open where the match is weak. Clone size is given for some rows only: seen once, a few or many times, or a class if the clone is expanded.

len,j_gene,d_gene,v_gene,abundance,CDR3aa,CDR3nt
17,TRBJ2-7,-,TRBV7-2,-,CASSLARYRGGGYEQYF,TGTGCCAGCAGCTTAGCGAGGTACCGCGGAGGGGGTTACGAGCAGTACTTC
14,TRBJ2-2,-,TRBV2,many,CATRWGPNTGELFF,TGTGCCACCAGATGGGGGCCCAACACCGGGGAGCTGTTTTTT
14,TRBJ1-2,-,TRBV7-2,-,CASREGTSTDGYTF,TGTGCCAGCAGAGAAGGGACGTCGACTGATGGCTACACCTTC
13,TRBJ1-1,-,TRBV5-1,many,CASSLEPDTEAFF,TGCGCCAGCAGCTTGGAACCCGACACTGAAGCTTTCTTT
14,TRBJ2-3,-,TRBV24-1,few,CATSGRGSTDTQYF,TGTGCCACCAGTGGAAGAGGGAGCACAGATACGCAGTATTTT
11,TRBJ2-7,-,TRBV10-2,-,CASSEGGEQYF,TGCGCCAGCAGTGAGGGGGGAGAGCAGTACTTC
13,TRBJ2-3,-,TRBV9,many,CASSTGGGDTQYF,TGTGCCAGCAGCACAGGGGGGGGAGATACGCAGTATTTT
13,TRBJ1-2,-,TRBV5-1,many,CASSFTEDYGYTF,TGCGCCAGCAGTTTTACAGAGGACTATGGCTACACCTTC
12,TRBJ2-7,-,TRBV20-1,many,CSAEPVTYEQYF,TGCAGTGCTGAGCCCGTGACCTACGAGCAGTACTTC
14,TRBJ1-1,TRBD1,TRBV3-1,many,CASSQTTGVAEAFF,TGTGCCAGCAGCCAAACAACAGGGGTGGCTGAAGCTTTCTTT
17,TRBJ2-1,-,TRBV18,-,CASSPPQGLRAPGEQFF,TGTGCCAGCTCACCACCCCAAGGACTCAGGGCCCCGGGTGAGCAGTTCTTC
16,TRBJ2-7,TRBD2,TRBV11-1,many,CASSLNGLAHTQEQYF,TGTGCCAGCAGCTTGAACGGACTAGCGCACACCCAGGAGCAGTACTTC
12,TRBJ1-6,-,TRBV29-1,few,CSVRLDDSPLHF,TGCAGCGTCCGATTGGACGATTCACCCCTCCACTTT
16,TRBJ2-7,TRBD2,TRBV6-2/TRBV6-3,-,CASSRFGGGTIYEQYF,TGTGCCAGCAGCCGCTTTGGGGGAGGGACGATCTACGAGCAGTACTTC
13,TRBJ2-2,-,TRBV3-1,many,CASSLLSDGELFF,TGTGCCAGCAGCTTACTCTCGGACGGGGAGCTGTTTTTT
15,TRBJ2-3,-,TRBV6-2/TRBV6-3,-,CASSYERQGTDTQYF,TGTGCCAGCAGTTACGAGAGACAGGGCACAGATACGCAGTATTTT
16,TRBJ1-3,-,TRBV20-1,-,CSARDSVGGAGNTIYF,TGCAGTGCTAGGGATTCTGTAGGAGGGGCTGGAAACACCATATATTTT
15,TRBJ2-3,TRBD1,TRBV6-4,many,CASSDGTGGTDTQYF,TGTGCCAGCAGTGACGGGACAGGGGGCACAGATACGCAGTATTTT
18,TRBJ2-2,TRBD2,TRBV15,few,CATSRALLAGAKNGELFF,TGTGCCACCAGCAGAGCCTTACTAGCGGGAGCTAAGAACGGGGAGCTGTTTTTT
14,TRBJ1-2,TRBD1,TRBV19,-,CASTRTGVDYGYTF,TGTGCCAGTACGCGGACAGGGGTGGACTATGGCTACACCTTC
11,TRBJ2-1,-,TRBV3-1,many,CASSQSTEQFF,TGTGCCAGCAGCCAATCCACGGAGCAGTTCTTC
13,TRBJ2-7,-,TRBV11-3,many,CASTPAPSYEQYF,TGTGCCAGCACGCCGGCCCCCTCCTACGAGCAGTACTTC
13,TRBJ2-3,-,TRBV4-1,few,CASSQERDRGQYF,TGCGCCAGCAGCCAGGAGAGGGACCGGGGGCAGTATTTT
13,TRBJ1-2,TRBD1,TRBV10-3,few,CAINFGTGYGYTF,TGTGCCATCAACTTCGGGACAGGCTATGGCTACACCTTC
13,TRBJ2-1,TRBD2,TRBV30,many,CAWATSGSTEQFF,TGTGCCTGGGCGACTAGCGGGAGTACTGAGCAGTTCTTC
13,TRBJ2-7,-,TRBV30,-,CAWSRGNSYEQYF,TGTGCCTGGAGTCGAGGGAACTCCTACGAGCAGTACTTC
14,TRBJ2-7,-,TRBV20-1,many,CSARIRDHSYEQYF,TGCAGTGCTAGGATCCGGGACCACTCCTACGAGCAGTACTTC
14,TRBJ2-1,-,TRBV19,-,CASSIVRSPNEQFF,TGTGCCAGTAGTATTGTGCGGAGTCCCAATGAGCAGTTCTTC
15,TRBJ2-2,-,TRBV30,many,CAWSLGMALVRELFF,TGTGCCTGGAGCTTAGGGATGGCGCTGGTCAGGGAGCTGTTTTTT
11,TRBJ2-5,-,TRBV7-2,many,CASSSYGTQYF,TGTGCCAGCAGCTCATACGGGACCCAGTACTTC
16,TRBJ2-3,TRBD1,TRBV5-1,many,CASSLFGTVSTDTQYF,TGCGCCAGCAGCTTGTTTGGGACAGTGAGCACAGATACGCAGTATTTT
14,TRBJ2-7,-,TRBV7-3,few,CASSLTVGSYEQYF,TGTGCCAGCAGCTTAACTGTGGGGTCCTACGAGCAGTACTTC
14,TRBJ1-4,TRBD1,TRBV5-8,-,CASSSQGGGEKLFF,TGTGCCAGCAGCTCTCAGGGGGGCGGCGAAAAACTGTTTTTT
13,TRBJ2-5,-,TRBV2,-,CASSGDNQETQYF,TGTGCCAGCAGTGGAGACAACCAAGAGACCCAGTACTTC
13,TRBJ2-1,-,TRBV6-5,-,CASSYEGNNEQFF,TGTGCCAGCAGTTACGAGGGGAACAATGAGCAGTTCTTC